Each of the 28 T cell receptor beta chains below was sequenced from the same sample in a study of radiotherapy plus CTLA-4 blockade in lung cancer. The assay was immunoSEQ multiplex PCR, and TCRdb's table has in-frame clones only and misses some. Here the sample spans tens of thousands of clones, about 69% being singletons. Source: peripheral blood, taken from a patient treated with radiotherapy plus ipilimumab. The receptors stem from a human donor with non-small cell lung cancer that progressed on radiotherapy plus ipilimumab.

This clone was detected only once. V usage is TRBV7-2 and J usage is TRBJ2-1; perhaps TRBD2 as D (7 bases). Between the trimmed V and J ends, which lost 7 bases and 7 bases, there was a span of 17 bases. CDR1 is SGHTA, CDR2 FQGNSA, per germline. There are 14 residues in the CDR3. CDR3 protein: CASKPAGAVNEQFF. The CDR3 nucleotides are TGTGCCAGCAAACCGGCGGGGGCGGTAAATGAGCAGTTCTTC.

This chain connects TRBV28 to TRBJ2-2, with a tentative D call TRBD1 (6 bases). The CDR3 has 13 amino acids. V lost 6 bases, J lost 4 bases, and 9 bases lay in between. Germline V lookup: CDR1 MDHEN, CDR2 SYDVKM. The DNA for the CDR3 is TGTGCCAGCAGACAGGGAAGCACCGGGGAGCTGTTTTTT. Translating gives CASRQGSTGELFF.

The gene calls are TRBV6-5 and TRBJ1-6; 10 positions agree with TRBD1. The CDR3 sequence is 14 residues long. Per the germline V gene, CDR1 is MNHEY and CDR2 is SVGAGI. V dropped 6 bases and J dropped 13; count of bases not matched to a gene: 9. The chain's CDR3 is CASRKPGQGHPLHF. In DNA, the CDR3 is TGTGCCAGCAGAAAACCGGGACAGGGGCACCCCCTCCACTTT.

The CDR3 sequence is CASSLPGTSEQYF. DNA of the CDR3: TGTGCCAGCAGCTTACCCGGGACGAGCGAGCAGTACTTC. The rearrangement uses TRBV7-2 and TRBJ2-7; D is tentatively TRBD1 or TRBD2 (5 bases each). This CDR3 comprises 13 residues. V lost 2 bases, J lost 6 bases, and 11 bases lay in between. Germline assignment: CDR1 SGHTA and CDR2 FQGNSA.

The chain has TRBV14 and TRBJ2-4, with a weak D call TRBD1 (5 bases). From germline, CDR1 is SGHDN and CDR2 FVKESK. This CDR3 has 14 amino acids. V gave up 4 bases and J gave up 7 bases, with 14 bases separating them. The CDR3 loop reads CASSPLGPGNIQYF. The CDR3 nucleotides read TGTGCCAGCAGCCCTCTCGGTCCAGGGAACATTCAGTACTTC.

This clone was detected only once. The CDR3 loop reads CASRRDRETDTQYF. CDR3 DNA: TGCGCCAGCAGACGGGACAGGGAGACAGATACGCAGTATTTT. The chain has TRBV5-1 and TRBJ2-3, with 9 bases that match TRBD1. Germline V gene sequence: CDR1 SGHRS, CDR2 YFSETQ. This CDR3 has 14 residues. V was clipped by 5 bases and J by 3 bases; unmatched bases: 4.

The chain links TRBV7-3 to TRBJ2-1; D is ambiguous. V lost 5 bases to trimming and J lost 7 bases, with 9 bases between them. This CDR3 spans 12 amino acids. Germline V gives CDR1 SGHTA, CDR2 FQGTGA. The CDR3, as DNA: TGTGCCAGCAGCCCGGAACCGAATGAGCAGTTCTTC. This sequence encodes CASSPEPNEQFF.

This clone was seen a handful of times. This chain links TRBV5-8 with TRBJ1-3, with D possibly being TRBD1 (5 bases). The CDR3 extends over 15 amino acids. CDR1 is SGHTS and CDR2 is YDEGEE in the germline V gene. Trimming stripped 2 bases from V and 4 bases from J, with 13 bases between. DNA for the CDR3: TGTGCCAGCAGCTTTCACAGGTCGAGGGGAAACACCATATATTTT. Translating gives CASSFHRSRGNTIYF.

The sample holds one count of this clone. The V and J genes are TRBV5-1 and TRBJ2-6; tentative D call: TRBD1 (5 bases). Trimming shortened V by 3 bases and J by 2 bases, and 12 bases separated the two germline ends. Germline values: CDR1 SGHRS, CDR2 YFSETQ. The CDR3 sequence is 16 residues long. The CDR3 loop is CASSYSQGPGANVLTF. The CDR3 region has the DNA TGCGCCAGCAGCTACTCCCAGGGCCCTGGGGCCAACGTCCTGACTTTC.

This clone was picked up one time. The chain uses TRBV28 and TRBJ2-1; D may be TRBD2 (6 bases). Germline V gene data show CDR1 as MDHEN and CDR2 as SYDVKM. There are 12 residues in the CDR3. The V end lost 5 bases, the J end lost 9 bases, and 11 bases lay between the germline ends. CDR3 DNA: TGTGCCAGCAGTGTAGGGAGGACTGAGCAGTTCTTC. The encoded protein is CASSVGRTEQFF.

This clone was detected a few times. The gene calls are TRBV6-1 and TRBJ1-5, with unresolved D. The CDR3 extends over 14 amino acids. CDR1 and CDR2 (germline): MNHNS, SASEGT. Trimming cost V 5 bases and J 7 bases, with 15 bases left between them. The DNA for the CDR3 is TGTGCCAGCAGTCCTTCCCGGATTGGGCAGCCCCAGCATTTT. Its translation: CASSPSRIGQPQHF.

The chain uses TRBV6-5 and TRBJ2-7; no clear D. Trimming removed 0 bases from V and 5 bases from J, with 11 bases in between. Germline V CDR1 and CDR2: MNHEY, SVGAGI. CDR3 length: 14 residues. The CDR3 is CASSYSTKGNEQYF. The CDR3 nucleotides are TGTGCCAGCAGTTACTCCACGAAAGGAAACGAGCAGTACTTC.

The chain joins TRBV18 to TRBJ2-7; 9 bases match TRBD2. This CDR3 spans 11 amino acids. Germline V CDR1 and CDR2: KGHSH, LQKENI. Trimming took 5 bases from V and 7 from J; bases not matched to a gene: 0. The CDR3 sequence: CASSAGGEQYF. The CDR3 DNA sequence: TGTGCCAGCTCAGCGGGAGGGGAGCAGTACTTC.

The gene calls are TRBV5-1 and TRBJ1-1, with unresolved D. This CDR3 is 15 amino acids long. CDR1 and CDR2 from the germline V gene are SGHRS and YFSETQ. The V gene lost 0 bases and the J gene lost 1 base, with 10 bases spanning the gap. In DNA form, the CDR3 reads TGCGCCAGCAGCTTGGCGCGGGGTGGGAACACTGAAGCTTTCTTT. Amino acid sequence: CASSLARGGNTEAFF.

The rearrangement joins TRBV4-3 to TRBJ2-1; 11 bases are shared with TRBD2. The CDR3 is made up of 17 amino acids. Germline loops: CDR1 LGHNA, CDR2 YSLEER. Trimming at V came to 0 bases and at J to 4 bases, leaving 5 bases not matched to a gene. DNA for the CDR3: TGCGCCAGCAGCCAAGATACGACTAGCGGGGTTTACAATGAGCAGTTCTTC. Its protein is CASSQDTTSGVYNEQFF.

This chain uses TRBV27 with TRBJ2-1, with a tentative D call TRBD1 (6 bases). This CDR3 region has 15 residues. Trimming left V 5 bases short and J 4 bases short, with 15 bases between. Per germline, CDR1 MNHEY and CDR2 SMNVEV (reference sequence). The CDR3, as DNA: TGTGCCAGCAGTCCAGGGGTTACGGGTTACAATGAGCAGTTCTTC. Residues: CASSPGVTGYNEQFF.

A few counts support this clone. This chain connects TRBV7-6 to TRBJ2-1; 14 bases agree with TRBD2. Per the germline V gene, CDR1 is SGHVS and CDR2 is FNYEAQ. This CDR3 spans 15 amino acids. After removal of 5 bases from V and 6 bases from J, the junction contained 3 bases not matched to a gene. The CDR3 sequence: CASSMTSGGVNEQFF. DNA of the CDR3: TGTGCCAGCAGCATGACTAGCGGGGGGGTCAATGAGCAGTTCTTC. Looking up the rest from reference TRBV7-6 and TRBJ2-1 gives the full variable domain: GAGVSQSPRYKVTKRGQDVALRCDPISGHVSLYWYRQALGQGPEFLTYFNYEAQQDKSGLPNDRFSAERPEGSISTLTIQRTEQRDSAMYRCASSMTSGGVNEQFFGPGTRLTVL.

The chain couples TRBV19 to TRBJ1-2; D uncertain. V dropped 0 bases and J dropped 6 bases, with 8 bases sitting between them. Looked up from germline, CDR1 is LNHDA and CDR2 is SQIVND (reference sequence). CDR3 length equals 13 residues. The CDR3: CASSIDIRDGYTF. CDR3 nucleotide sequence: TGTGCCAGTAGTATAGATATTCGTGATGGCTACACCTTC.

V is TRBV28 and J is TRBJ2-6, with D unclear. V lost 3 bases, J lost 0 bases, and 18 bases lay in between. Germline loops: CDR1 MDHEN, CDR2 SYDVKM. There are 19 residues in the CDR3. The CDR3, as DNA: TGTGCCAGCAGTTTTTCTAACAGTGGCAAAAGCTCTGGGGCCAACGTCCTGACTTTC. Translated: CASSFSNSGKSSGANVLTF. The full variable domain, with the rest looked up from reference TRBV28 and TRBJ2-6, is DVKVTQSSRYLVKRTGEKVFLECVQDMDHENMFWYRQDPGLGLRLIYFSYDVKMKEKGDIPEGYSVSREKKERFSLILESASTNQTSMYLCASSFSNSGKSSGANVLTFGAGSRLTVL.

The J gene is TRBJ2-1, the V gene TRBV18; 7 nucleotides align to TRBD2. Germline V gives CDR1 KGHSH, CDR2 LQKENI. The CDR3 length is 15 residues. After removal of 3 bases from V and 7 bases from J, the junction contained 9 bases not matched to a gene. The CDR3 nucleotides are TGTGCCAGCTCACCCGCTGCGGGAGCGGGTAATGAGCAGTTCTTC. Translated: CASSPAAGAGNEQFF.

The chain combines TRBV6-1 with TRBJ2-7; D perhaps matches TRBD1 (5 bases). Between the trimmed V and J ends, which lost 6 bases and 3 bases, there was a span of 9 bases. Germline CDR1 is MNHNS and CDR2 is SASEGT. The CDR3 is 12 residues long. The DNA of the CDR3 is TGTGCCAGCAGGGTCCAGGGCTACGAGCAGTACTTC. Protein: CASRVQGYEQYF.

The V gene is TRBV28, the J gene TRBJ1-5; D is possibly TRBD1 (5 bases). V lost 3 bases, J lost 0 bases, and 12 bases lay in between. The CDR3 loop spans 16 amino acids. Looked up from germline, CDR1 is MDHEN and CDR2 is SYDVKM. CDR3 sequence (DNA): TGTGCCAGCAGTTTCTCCCTAGGGGATAGCAATCAGCCCCAGCATTTT. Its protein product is CASSFSLGDSNQPQHF.

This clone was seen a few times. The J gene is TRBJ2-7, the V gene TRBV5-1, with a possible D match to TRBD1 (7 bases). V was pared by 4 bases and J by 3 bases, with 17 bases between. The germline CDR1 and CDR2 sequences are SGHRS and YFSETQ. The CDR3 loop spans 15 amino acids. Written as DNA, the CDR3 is TGCGCCAGCAGCATGGAGGGGGCGGGGCACTACGAGCAGTACTTC. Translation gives CASSMEGAGHYEQYF.

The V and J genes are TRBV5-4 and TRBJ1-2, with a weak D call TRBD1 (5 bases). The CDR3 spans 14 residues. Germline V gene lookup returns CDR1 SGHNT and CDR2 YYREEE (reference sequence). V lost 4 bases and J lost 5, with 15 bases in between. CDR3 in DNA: TGTGCCAGCAGCACCACGGGGGTGGAGTATGGCTACACCTTC. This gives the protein CASSTTGVEYGYTF.

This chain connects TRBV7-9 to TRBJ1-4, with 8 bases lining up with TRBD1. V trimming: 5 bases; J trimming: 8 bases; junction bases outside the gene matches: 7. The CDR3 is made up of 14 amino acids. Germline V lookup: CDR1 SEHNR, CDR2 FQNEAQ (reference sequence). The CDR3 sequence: CASSLTGVWEKLFF. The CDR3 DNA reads TGTGCCAGCAGCCTGACAGGGGTGTGGGAAAAACTGTTTTTT.

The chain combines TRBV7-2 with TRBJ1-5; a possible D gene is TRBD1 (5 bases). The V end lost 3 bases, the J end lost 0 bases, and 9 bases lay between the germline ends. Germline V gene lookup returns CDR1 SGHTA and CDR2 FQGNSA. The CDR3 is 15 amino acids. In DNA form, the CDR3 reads TGTGCCAGCAGCTTTGAGGGGAATAGCAATCAGCCCCAGCATTTT. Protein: CASSFEGNSNQPQHF.

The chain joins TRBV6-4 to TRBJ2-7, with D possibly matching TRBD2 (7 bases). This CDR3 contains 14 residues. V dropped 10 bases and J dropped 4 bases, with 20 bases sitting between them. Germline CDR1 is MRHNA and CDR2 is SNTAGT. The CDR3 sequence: CATPGAGDPYEQYF. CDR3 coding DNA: TGTGCCACCCCGGGGGCGGGAGATCCTTACGAGCAGTACTTC.

The CDR3 DNA is TGTGCCAGCAGCTTACTAGCGGGGGGGCCAAATCCCAATGAGCAGTTCTTC. As protein: CASSLLAGGPNPNEQFF. The rearrangement joins TRBV7-3 to TRBJ2-1; 12 bases are shared with TRBD2. The CDR3 contains 17 residues. Germline CDR1 reads SGHTA; CDR2 reads FQGTGA. After removal of 2 bases from V and 6 bases from J, the junction contained 8 bases not matched to a gene. Full variable domain (rest looked up from reference TRBV7-3 and TRBJ2-1): GAGVSQTPSNKVTEKGKYVELRCDPISGHTALYWYRQSLGQGPEFLIYFQGTGAADDSGLPNDRFFAVRPEGSVSTLKIQRTERGDSAVYLCASSLLAGGPNPNEQFFGPGTRLTVL.